The following is a T cell receptor beta chain sequence with its context. A far larger clone is just one base off, so this is likely a read error. The CDR3 totals 13 residues. The ends were cut back, 2 bases at V and 12 bases at J, with 20 bases in the middle. Germline V gene data show CDR1 as GTSNPN and CDR2 as SVGIG (reference sequence). The data belong to a study of shared clonotypes between healthy human individuals. Repertoires were generated with immunoSEQ multiplex PCR, while TCRdb's copy carries only in-frame clones and drops some. The repertoire holds approximately 470,000 clones, with over 75% as singletons.

Sequences were obtained from PBMCs. The rearrangement links TRBV30 to TRBJ2-7; the D is unclear. This TCR was sampled from a woman in her forties in good health. Some clones in this sample may be carry-over from other donors' samples. Written as DNA, the CDR3 is TGTGCCTGGAGTATGCCGGCGGAGCAGTTTGCGTACTTC. This translates into CAWSMPAEQFAYF. Based on the CDR3 plus reference TRBV30 and TRBJ2-7, the full variable domain is SQTIHQWPATLVQPVGSPLSLECTVEGTSNPNLYWYRQAAGRGLQLLFYSVGIGQISSEVPQNLSASRPQDRQFILSSKKLLLSDSGFYLCAWSMPAEQFAYFGPGTRLTVT.